This TCR beta chain was profiled in a study of OX40 agonist ivuxolimab in advanced cancers. For the study at large: Patients were dosed intravenously with ivuxolimab at 0.01 to 10 mg/kg every 2 weeks.

Germline CDR1 reads MDHEN; CDR2 reads SYDVKM. The CDR3 consists of 12 residues. Between the trimmed V and J ends, which lost 6 bases and 5 bases, there was a span of 8 bases. If patients had autoimmune disease history or systemic immunosuppression, they were excluded. Peripheral blood came from all dose cohorts at three timepoints. Profiled with immunoSEQ multiplex PCR; TCRdb holds only in-frame clones, not every one. The sample shows about 77,000 clones, approximately 94% of them seen only once. The sample here was CD4+ or CD8+ T cells sorted from blood, taken in a trial of the OX40 agonist ivuxolimab. The chain is built from TRBV28 and TRBJ2-1, with D uncertain. This TCR came from an adult with an advanced solid tumor such as melanoma, head and neck, liver or kidney cancer. DNA for the CDR3: TGTGCCAGCAGATCGCAGAACAATGAGCAGTTCTTC. Translating gives CASRSQNNEQFF. Drawing the rest from reference TRBV28 and TRBJ2-1, the complete variable domain is DVKVTQSSRYLVKRTGEKVFLECVQDMDHENMFWYRQDPGLGLRLIYFSYDVKMKEKGDIPEGYSVSREKKERFSLILESASTNQTSMYLCASRSQNNEQFFGPGTRLTVL.